This TCR beta chain came from a study of T cell responses to AZD1222 COVID-19 vaccine. The CDR3 is 15 amino acids. Germline V lookup: CDR1 LNHDA, CDR2 SQIVND (reference sequence). With 7 bases removed from V and 4 bases from J, the gap between germline ends came to 14 bases. Sequenced by immunoSEQ multiplex PCR; TCRdb stores in-frame clones only, minus some. The repertoire has about 130,000 clones, about 92% of them found once; the top ten carry around 3.3%. The chain has TRBV19 and TRBJ1-6, with D perhaps matching TRBD1 (5 bases). The material was peripheral blood, obtained 28 days after the second AZD1222 dose. This TCR came from an adult who received the AZD1222 COVID-19 vaccine. DNA of the CDR3: TGTGCCAGTACCCCCGCGGGGGGGTATAATTCACCCCTCCACTTT. Amino acids: CASTPAGGYNSPLHF.